One TCR beta chain is described in this entry. The antigen remains unidentified. This CDR3 has 15 residues. CDR1 and CDR2 (germline): MNHEY, SVGAGI. Germline trimming cut 5 bases from V and 2 bases from J; bases unmatched to any gene: 5. The data stem from a study of Ad26.COV2.S vaccination and SARS-CoV-2 variants. Study-level points and caveats: People who got the vaccine had more spike-specific TCR breadth than people who got placebo. Similar non-spike TCR breadth was seen in vaccine and placebo recipients.

Sequencing used immunoSEQ multiplex PCR; TCRdb keeps in-frame clones, though not all of them. The sample lists about 350,000 clones; approximately 90% were seen once. The chain is built from TRBV6-5 and TRBJ2-7; TRBD1 matches 11 bases. Sequenced here: peripheral blood, sampled after recovery from COVID-19. The TCR was taken from a human donor who had recovered from COVID-19. The CDR3 sequence is CASSQPGQGAYEQYF. DNA of the CDR3: TGTGCCAGCAGTCAACCGGGACAGGGGGCCTACGAGCAGTACTTC.